This T cell receptor beta chain was identified in a study of cytomegalovirus exposure and HLA in healthy donors. Findings and caveats of the study: A previous analysis found most TCR beta V segments productive roughly 87% or roughly 30% of the time. Researchers had no immune exposure information except CMV serostatus available. The majority of TCR sequences were rare, yet some public TCRs appeared in many donors.

Note on this clone: The target antigen is unknown.

In the PCR, 60 Vbeta and 13 Jbeta primers were used. Generated by immunoSEQ multiplex PCR, the TCRdb table keeps only in-frame clones and is missing some. The sample lists roughly 80,000 clones, roughly two thirds occurring once. CDR3 size: 14 residues. Trimming shortened V by 0 bases and J by 7 bases, and 10 bases separated the two germline ends. In germline, CDR1 is MDHEN, CDR2 SYDVKM. The J gene is TRBJ1-5, the V gene TRBV28, with D perhaps matching TRBD1 (5 bases). The receptor was isolated from a woman aged 45 to 65 in good health and CMV-seropositive. Input material: PBMCs. The CDR3 DNA is TGTGCCAGCAGTTTATGGCAGGGAGGACAGCCCCAGCATTTT. Its protein product is CASSLWQGGQPQHF.